This T cell receptor (beta chain) was retrieved from a study of OX40 agonist ivuxolimab in advanced cancers. Produced via immunoSEQ multiplex PCR; TCRdb's table is partial and in-frame only. The table includes 85,000 to 100,000 clones, roughly 95% detected once. The CDR3 has 15 residues. The germline V gene encodes CDR1 SEHNR and CDR2 FQNEAQ (reference sequence). V shed 5 bases and J shed 5 bases, with 18 bases lying between them. The source is an adult with an advanced solid tumor such as melanoma, head and neck, liver or kidney cancer. The gene calls are TRBV7-9 and TRBJ1-1; D call uncertain. The sequences come from CD4+ or CD8+ T cells sorted from blood, collected in a trial of the OX40 agonist ivuxolimab. The CDR3 reads CASSPRSGGWTEAFF. CDR3 in DNA: TGTGCCAGCAGCCCGCGCTCAGGCGGGTGGACTGAAGCTTTCTTT. Variable domain in full (rest from reference TRBV7-9 and TRBJ1-1): DTGVSQNPRHKITKRGQNVTFRCDPISEHNRLYWYRQTLGQGPEFLTYFQNEAQLEKSRLLSDRFSAERPKGSFSTLEIQRTEQGDSAMYLCASSPRSGGWTEAFFGQGTRLTVV.